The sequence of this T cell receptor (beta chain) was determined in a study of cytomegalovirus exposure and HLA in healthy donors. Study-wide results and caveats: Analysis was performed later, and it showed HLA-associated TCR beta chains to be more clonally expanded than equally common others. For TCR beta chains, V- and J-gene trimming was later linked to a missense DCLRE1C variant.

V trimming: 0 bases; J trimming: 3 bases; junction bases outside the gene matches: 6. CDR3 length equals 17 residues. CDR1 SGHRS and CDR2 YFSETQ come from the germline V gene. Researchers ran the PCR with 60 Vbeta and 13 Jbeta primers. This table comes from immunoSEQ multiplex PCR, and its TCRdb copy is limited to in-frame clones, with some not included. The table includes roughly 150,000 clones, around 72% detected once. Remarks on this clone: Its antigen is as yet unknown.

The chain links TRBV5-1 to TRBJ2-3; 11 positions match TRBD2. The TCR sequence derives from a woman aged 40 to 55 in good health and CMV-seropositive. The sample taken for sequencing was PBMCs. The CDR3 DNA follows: TGCGCCAGCAGCTTGGGACTAGCGGGGCCCTCGACAGATACGCAGTATTTT. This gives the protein CASSLGLAGPSTDTQYF.